Shown below are 30 T cell receptor beta chains from a single sample sequenced in a study of beta chain features in type 1 diabetes. Reverse transcribing all isolated RNA meant expressed TCRB transcripts were sequenced. Libraries were prepared by immunoSEQ multiplex PCR; TCRdb keeps only in-frame clonotypes and omits some of them. Seen here are some 150,000 clones, around 51% observed once, and the top ten hold under 0.45%. The specimen sequenced was Tregs from blood. All receptors derive from a man aged 18 to 29 in good health.

This clone has a handful of counts. This rearrangement joins TRBV6-6 to TRBJ1-1; D is possibly TRBD1 (5 bases). Trimming pared 2 bases from V and 8 bases from J, leaving 15 bases between. Germline V lookup: CDR1 MNHNY, CDR2 SVGAGI (reference sequence). CDR3 size: 14 residues. The CDR3 region is CASSYPGGSREAFF. As DNA, the CDR3 is TGTGCCAGCAGTTACCCGGGGGGGAGTCGGGAAGCTTTCTTT.

The sample holds a few counts of this clone. V and J are TRBV5-4 and TRBJ2-7; 8 bases align to TRBD1. The CDR3 is made up of 15 amino acids. In germline, CDR1 is SGHNT, CDR2 YYREEE (reference sequence). J was trimmed by 0 bases and V by 3 bases; bases with no gene match: 5. The CDR3 sequence is CASSSGQVSSYEQYF. CDR3 bases: TGTGCCAGCAGCTCGGGACAGGTGAGCTCCTACGAGCAGTACTTC.

This clone was detected only once. The chain links TRBV4-3 to TRBJ1-6; D not certain. Per the germline V gene, CDR1 is LGHNA and CDR2 is YSLEER. V gave up 0 bases and J gave up 6 bases, with 15 bases separating them. This CDR3 has 17 residues. The CDR3 DNA sequence: TGCGCCAGCAGCCAAGAGATCATGCGACGCGGTAATTCACCCCTCCACTTT. The encoded protein is CASSQEIMRRGNSPLHF.

The chain is built from TRBV7-2 and TRBJ2-1; 12 positions agree with TRBD1. CDR3 length: 15 amino acids. Germline V gene lookup returns CDR1 SGHTA and CDR2 FQGNSA. Trimming removed 4 bases from V and 2 bases from J; junction bases left unmatched: 0. The CDR3 reads CASSWDRGPYNEQFF. CDR3 coding DNA: TGTGCCAGCAGCTGGGACAGGGGGCCCTACAATGAGCAGTTCTTC.

The rearrangement uses TRBV7-3 and TRBJ2-5, with 8 bases aligning to TRBD2. Looked up from germline, CDR1 is SGHTA and CDR2 is FQGTGA. This CDR3 is 15 amino acids long. Trimming at V came to 0 bases and at J to 4 bases, leaving 4 bases not matched to a gene. The CDR3 spells CASSLTSLAGETQYF. DNA of the CDR3: TGTGCCAGCAGCTTAACGAGTCTAGCGGGAGAGACCCAGTACTTC.

The genes are TRBV5-4 and TRBJ2-5; D is ambiguous. The V gene's germline CDR1 is SGHNT and CDR2 YYREEE (reference sequence). V was trimmed by 2 bases and J by 7 bases, leaving 12 bases between them. The CDR3 spans 13 residues. The CDR3 DNA follows: TGTGCCAGCAGCTTACGGTCGGGTGGGACCCAGTACTTC. Protein product: CASSLRSGGTQYF.

The V gene is TRBV9, the J gene TRBJ1-1; 9 bases are a match to TRBD1. CDR1 is SGDLS, CDR2 YYNGEE, per germline. The CDR3 totals 16 residues. V lost 2 bases and J lost 0; bases outside the gene matches: 5. The CDR3 spells CASSVGQGWMNTEAFF. For the CDR3, the DNA is TGTGCCAGCAGCGTGGGACAGGGCTGGATGAACACTGAAGCTTTCTTT.

V and J are TRBV15 and TRBJ2-7; 13 bases line up with TRBD2. The V and J ends lost 1 base and 4 bases, in that order; junction bases with no gene match: 1. The germline gives CDR1 LNHNV, CDR2 YYDKDF (reference sequence). The CDR3 is 15 amino acids. The CDR3 is CATSRGLAGGYEQYF. The CDR3 coding sequence is TGTGCCACCAGCAGAGGACTAGCGGGGGGTTACGAGCAGTACTTC.

This clone was counted between two and nine times. The chain recombines TRBV6-6 with TRBJ2-2; a possible D gene is TRBD2 (6 bases). The CDR3 consists of 14 residues. The ends were cut back, 6 bases at V and 8 bases at J, with 16 bases in the middle. CDR1 is MNHNY, CDR2 SVGAGI, per germline (reference sequence). The CDR3 reads CASRETSYLGELFF. As DNA, the CDR3 is TGTGCCAGCAGGGAGACTAGTTATTTGGGGGAGCTGTTTTTT.

The chain recombines TRBV28 with TRBJ2-1; D perhaps matches TRBD1 (5 bases). This CDR3 is built from 12 residues. V lost 7 bases and J lost 7, with 11 bases in between. CDR1 MDHEN and CDR2 SYDVKM come from the germline V gene. The CDR3: CASTTGRNEQFF. For the CDR3, the DNA is TGTGCCAGCACAACAGGCCGTAATGAGCAGTTCTTC.

This clone was recorded a few times. V is TRBV15 and J is TRBJ1-1, with D possibly being TRBD1 (6 bases). Germline V gene lookup returns CDR1 LNHNV and CDR2 YYDKDF (reference sequence). The CDR3 is 14 amino acids. The V end lost 2 bases, the J end lost 5 bases, and 12 bases lay between the germline ends. CDR3 sequence: CATSRNRVGTEAFF. DNA for the CDR3: TGTGCCACCAGCAGAAACAGGGTTGGAACTGAAGCTTTCTTT.

The chain combines TRBV6-1 with TRBJ2-7; 7 bases agree with TRBD1. The CDR3 runs to 13 residues. The junction had 5 bases not matched to a gene; V was cut back by 6 bases and J by 3 bases. The germline V gene encodes CDR1 MNHNS and CDR2 SASEGT. The CDR3, as DNA: TGTGCCAGCAGCCGACAGGGCCTCTACGAGCAGTACTTC. Its protein is CASSRQGLYEQYF.

This clone was found once. The CDR3 reads CAISERGLVNTF. In nucleotides, the CDR3 is TGTGCCATCAGTGAGAGGGGGCTCGTCAACACCTTC. The chain uses TRBV10-3 and TRBJ1-2; TRBD1 aligns across 7 bases. V was pared by 2 bases and J by 12 bases, with 6 bases of the junction left unmatched. From germline, CDR1 is ENHRY and CDR2 SYGVKD. The CDR3 has 12 amino acids.

This clone was counted between two and nine times. The rearrangement links TRBV7-2 to TRBJ2-5; 8 bases fit TRBD1. Germline loops: CDR1 SGHTA, CDR2 FQGNSA. Trimming cost V 5 bases and J 4 bases; bases outside gene matches: 15. The CDR3 has 17 residues. CDR3 sequence: CASSPGGGQGAGETQYF. The DNA for the CDR3 is TGTGCCAGCAGCCCCGGAGGCGGCCAGGGGGCTGGAGAGACCCAGTACTTC.

V gene TRBV5-1 combines with J gene TRBJ1-3; a possible D gene is TRBD1 (6 bases). Trimming left V 3 bases short and J 0 bases short, with 13 bases between. This CDR3 is built from 16 residues. Germline-derived CDR1 and CDR2 are SGHRS and YFSETQ. The CDR3 reads CASSSTGLLSGNTIYF. Here the CDR3 DNA reads TGCGCCAGCAGCTCGACAGGATTACTCTCTGGAAACACCATATATTTT.

V is TRBV18 and J is TRBJ1-1; TRBD1 might be the D (5 bases). The CDR3 is 14 amino acids. CDR1 KGHSH and CDR2 LQKENI come from the germline V gene. V dropped 3 bases and J dropped 5 bases, with 13 bases sitting between them. CDR3 sequence reads: CASSPLERGTEAFF. CDR3 nucleotides: TGTGCCAGCTCACCCTTGGAAAGGGGAACTGAAGCTTTCTTT. Drawing the rest from reference TRBV18 and TRBJ1-1, the complete variable domain is NAGVMQNPRHLVRRRGQEARLRCSPMKGHSHVYWYRQLPEEGLKFMVYLQKENIIDESGMPKERFSAEFPKEGPSILRIQQVVRGDSAAYFCASSPLERGTEAFFGQGTRLTVV.

There are a few counts of this clone. The V call is TRBV27, the J call TRBJ2-3; D is perhaps TRBD2 (6 bases). The CDR3 loop spans 13 amino acids. The germline CDR1 and CDR2 sequences are MNHEY and SMNVEV (reference sequence). V lost 2 bases, J lost 14 bases, and 17 bases lay in between. In DNA form, the CDR3 reads TGTGCCAGCAGTTTAGTGTGGGGCGGGGAAAGGTATTTT. It encodes CASSLVWGGERYF.

This chain joins TRBV29-1 and TRBJ1-4; D gene uncertain. The germline V gene encodes CDR1 SQVTM and CDR2 ANQGSEA. V lost 3 bases to trimming and J lost 0 bases, with 14 bases between them. This CDR3 region has 16 residues. CDR3 DNA sequence: TGCAGCGTTGAGGCAAGGCAGGAAGCAACTAATGAAAAACTGTTTTTT. It encodes CSVEARQEATNEKLFF. Full variable domain (rest looked up from reference TRBV29-1 and TRBJ1-4): SAVISQKPSRDICQRGTSLTIQCQVDSQVTMMFWYRQQPGQSLTLIATANQGSEATYESGFVIDKFPISRPNLTFSTLTVSNMSPEDSSIYLCSVEARQEATNEKLFFGSGTQLSVL.

The CDR3 region has the DNA TGTGCCAGCAGCTTGGCCGGACAGGCCTCCTACGAGCAGTACTTC. Translating it yields CASSLAGQASYEQYF. This chain joins TRBV7-2 and TRBJ2-7, with 7 bases that match TRBD1. Germline V lookup: CDR1 SGHTA, CDR2 FQGNSA. J was trimmed by 0 bases and V by 3 bases; bases with no gene match: 5. CDR3 length: 15 residues.

Comments on this clone: Other DNA sequences in the sample encode the same CDR3. The chain uses TRBV7-2 and TRBJ2-1, with a tentative D call TRBD1 (5 bases). The CDR3 contains 13 residues. With 2 bases removed from V and 4 bases from J, the gap between germline ends came to 6 bases. Germline V gives CDR1 SGHTA, CDR2 FQGNSA. In nucleotides, the CDR3 is TGTGCCAGCAGCTTACAGGGTTACAATGAGCAGTTCTTC. Translated, it gives CASSLQGYNEQFF.

On this clone: Other DNA sequences in this sample translate to the same CDR3. This chain joins TRBV5-1 and TRBJ2-2; D may be TRBD1 (6 bases). The CDR3 runs to 14 residues. Trimming pared 4 bases from V and 2 bases from J, leaving 9 bases between. Germline loops: CDR1 SGHRS, CDR2 YFSETQ. This CDR3 reads CASSLGQNTGELFF. The CDR3 bases are TGCGCCAGCAGCCTGGGACAAAACACCGGGGAGCTGTTTTTT.

This clone appeared a few times. The chain links TRBV28 to TRBJ2-1; 11 positions agree with TRBD2. Germline lookup yields CDR1 MDHEN and CDR2 SYDVKM. The CDR3 is 16 amino acids. V trimming: 6 bases; J trimming: 4 bases; junction bases outside the gene matches: 8. DNA of the CDR3: TGTGCCAGCAGGGCTAGCGGGAGGACCCCTTACAATGAGCAGTTCTTC. This translates into CASRASGRTPYNEQFF.

The rearrangement joins TRBV30 to TRBJ1-6, with 7 bases aligning to TRBD1. Trimming removed 2 bases from V and 8 bases from J; junction bases left unmatched: 3. Germline lookup yields CDR1 GTSNPN and CDR2 SVGIG (reference sequence). The CDR3 runs to 13 residues. CDR3 sequence: CAWSLTGYSPLHF. The DNA of the CDR3 is TGTGCCTGGAGTCTGACAGGGTATTCACCCCTCCACTTT.

The chain recombines TRBV6-5 with TRBJ2-7, with TRBD1 matching over 8 bases. J was trimmed by 5 bases and V by 1 base; bases with no gene match: 7. The CDR3 runs to 15 residues. Germline loops: CDR1 MNHEY, CDR2 SVGAGI. The CDR3 DNA reads as TGTGCCAGCAGTTACTTCGCGACAGGGGCCCACGAGCAGTACTTC. Translated: CASSYFATGAHEQYF.

This clone was found once. V usage is TRBV5-1 and J usage is TRBJ2-1, with D possibly matching TRBD1 (6 bases). The CDR3 runs to 16 residues. Germline V gene sequence: CDR1 SGHRS, CDR2 YFSETQ. With 4 bases removed from V and 2 bases from J, the gap between germline ends came to 16 bases. The CDR3 protein is CASSPGAGNPYNEQFF. CDR3 nucleotide sequence: TGCGCCAGCAGCCCAGGGGCAGGGAATCCCTACAATGAGCAGTTCTTC.

This clone has only a few counts. The chain is built from TRBV18 and TRBJ1-6, with D possibly being TRBD1 (5 bases). CDR1 KGHSH and CDR2 LQKENI come from the germline V gene. The CDR3 is made up of 14 amino acids. The V end lost 3 bases, the J end lost 5 bases, and 8 bases lay between the germline ends. CDR3 bases: TGTGCCAGCTCACCCGACAGAAATAATTCACCCCTCCACTTT. Translating it yields CASSPDRNNSPLHF.

This sequence joins TRBV28 and TRBJ2-2; TRBD1 is a possible D gene (5 bases). The V and J ends lost 6 bases and 0 bases respectively, with 14 bases between them. The germline V gene has CDR1 MDHEN and CDR2 SYDVKM. The CDR3 totals 16 residues. The CDR3 nucleotides read TGTGCCAGCAGAAGGTTCGACAGCGCGAACACCGGGGAGCTGTTTTTT. Translation gives CASRRFDSANTGELFF.

The genes are TRBV6-1 and TRBJ2-3; no definite D call. The germline CDR1 and CDR2 sequences are MNHNS and SASEGT. V dropped 6 bases and J dropped 2 bases, with 12 bases sitting between them. The CDR3 spans 14 residues. The CDR3 protein is CASSTGLSTDTQYF. The CDR3 DNA follows: TGTGCCAGCAGCACTGGGCTTTCCACAGATACGCAGTATTTT.

The chain uses TRBV9 and TRBJ2-3; D ambiguous. Germline-derived CDR1 and CDR2 are SGDLS and YYNGEE. The ends were cut back, 0 bases at V and 4 bases at J, with 9 bases in the middle. The CDR3 loop spans 14 amino acids. CDR3 region: CASSVARRADTQYF. The CDR3 bases are TGTGCCAGCAGCGTAGCTCGGAGAGCAGATACGCAGTATTTT.

The rearrangement links TRBV10-3 to TRBJ2-2; maybe TRBD1 (6 bases). Trimming cost V 6 bases and J 7 bases, with 9 bases left between them. The CDR3 consists of 12 residues. Germline loops: CDR1 ENHRY, CDR2 SYGVKD. DNA of the CDR3: TGTGCCATCAGGCAGGGGATCGGGGAGCTGTTTTTT. Translation gives CAIRQGIGELFF.